This is a list of T cell receptor beta chains from one sample in a study of T cell changes during pregnancy in multiple sclerosis. Generated by immunoSEQ multiplex PCR, the TCRdb table keeps only in-frame clones and is missing some. The sample carries roughly 23,000 clones, 80% to 90% recorded once. The sequences come from CD4+ T cells from peripheral blood mononuclear cells, collected in the first trimester of pregnancy. These receptors came from a female donor in good health, enrolled as a control in a pregnancy study. The CDR3 runs from the conserved cysteine through the conserved F or W. D genes are given only for firm matches. Size values are once, few and many counts, or a class for expanded clones, and some rows have none.

TRBV6-1,TRBJ2-3,15,NA,TRBD2,CASSDPVLATDTQYF,TGTGCCAGCAGTGACCCCGTACTAGCGACAGATACGCAGTATTTT
TRBV19,TRBJ1-1,16,NA,NA,CASSIGWGSTNTEAFF,TGTGCCAGTAGTATAGGTTGGGGCAGTACAAACACTGAAGCTTTCTTT
TRBV4-1,TRBJ2-1,18,NA,NA,CASSQRQGKAASYNEQFF,TGCGCCAGCAGCCAAAGGCAGGGTAAGGCGGCGTCCTACAATGAGCAGTTCTTC
TRBV7-2,TRBJ1-2,14,NA,NA,CASSLDRRAYGYTF,TGTGCCAGCAGCTTAGACAGGAGGGCCTATGGCTACACCTTC
TRBV7-9,TRBJ1-1,14,NA,NA,CASSFSGVGTEAFF,TGTGCCAGCAGCTTTTCAGGGGTGGGCACTGAAGCTTTCTTT
TRBV5-6,TRBJ2-1,14,NA,NA,CASSLQGDHNEQFF,TGTGCCAGCAGCTTGCAGGGTGACCACAATGAGCAGTTCTTC
TRBV2,TRBJ2-3,14,NA,TRBD2,CASKELAVTDTQYF,TGTGCCAGCAAGGAACTAGCGGTCACAGATACGCAGTATTTT
TRBV7-2,TRBJ2-3,14,once,TRBD2,CASSPGLAYDTQYF,TGTGCCAGCAGCCCGGGACTAGCGTACGATACGCAGTATTTT
TRBV4-1,TRBJ2-1,15,NA,NA,CASSLGLAVYNEQFF,TGCGCCAGCAGCTTAGGACTCGCAGTTTACAATGAGCAGTTCTTC
TRBV27,TRBJ2-1,13,NA,NA,CASTVGGQNEQFF,TGTGCCAGCACCGTCGGGGGGCAGAATGAGCAGTTCTTC
TRBV10-3,TRBJ2-4,18,NA,TRBD2,CAIAPGLAGGLAKNIQYF,TGTGCCATCGCCCCGGGACTAGCGGGAGGGCTAGCCAAAAACATTCAGTACTTC
TRBV7-3,TRBJ2-2,15,few,TRBD2,CASSPGTSLPGELFF,TGTGCCAGCAGCCCCGGGACTAGCTTGCCCGGGGAGCTGTTTTTT
TRBV5-1,TRBJ2-7,14,NA,TRBD2,CASRALRGGDEQYF,TGCGCCAGCAGGGCCTTGCGGGGAGGGGACGAGCAGTACTTC
TRBV6-5,TRBJ2-3,16,few,TRBD2,CASSSRLAGDRDTQYF,TGTGCCAGCAGTTCTAGACTAGCGGGGGACCGGGATACGCAGTATTTT
TRBV2,TRBJ2-5,10,once,NA,CASSVSEQYF,TGTGCCAGCAGTGTAAGTGAGCAGTACTTC
TRBV10-1,TRBJ1-2,16,NA,NA,CASSARRRHYNYGYTF,TGCGCCAGCAGTGCGAGACGCCGCCACTATAACTATGGCTACACCTTC
TRBV29-1,TRBJ2-3,14,NA,NA,CSVVRAIGADTQYF,TGCAGCGTTGTACGAGCGATAGGCGCAGATACGCAGTATTTT
TRBV28,TRBJ2-1,18,NA,NA,CASSQGPLLAHSYNEQFF,TGTGCCAGCAGCCAAGGCCCCTTATTAGCGCATTCCTACAATGAGCAGTTCTTC
TRBV6-1,TRBJ2-7,14,NA,TRBD1,CASRPGTVSYEQYF,TGTGCCAGCAGACCCGGGACAGTCTCCTACGAGCAGTACTTC
TRBV9,TRBJ1-5,15,NA,TRBD1,CASSQGQGNGQPQHF,TGTGCCAGCAGCCAAGGACAGGGGAATGGGCAGCCCCAGCATTTT
TRBV30,TRBJ1-1,13,NA,NA,CAWRGWGDTEAFF,TGTGCCTGGAGAGGGTGGGGGGACACTGAAGCTTTCTTT
TRBV9,TRBJ1-2,15,NA,NA,CASSVEDIPNYGYTF,TGTGCCAGCAGCGTAGAAGACATACCTAACTATGGCTACACCTTC
TRBV6-6,TRBJ1-2,15,NA,NA,CASSYSIGQNYGYTF,TGTGCCAGCAGTTACTCGATCGGACAGAACTATGGCTACACCTTC
TRBV28,TRBJ2-4,14,NA,NA,CASRGEIRFNIQYF,TGTGCCAGCAGGGGAGAAATACGGTTCAACATTCAGTACTTC
TRBV28,TRBJ2-5,16,NA,TRBD2,CASSLAGGPRRETQYF,TGTGCCAGCAGTCTAGCGGGAGGGCCACGTCGGGAGACCCAGTACTTC
TRBV7-2,TRBJ2-7,15,NA,TRBD2,CASSASGTRSYEQYF,TGTGCCAGCAGCGCTAGCGGGACTCGCTCCTACGAGCAGTACTTC
TRBV5-8,TRBJ1-3,15,once,NA,CASSLVGRAGNTIYF,TGTGCCAGCAGCTTGGTCGGCAGGGCAGGAAACACCATATATTTT
TRBV6-1,TRBJ2-5,14,once,TRBD1,CASSLRGLWETQYF,TGTGCCAGCAGTCTCAGGGGGCTGTGGGAGACCCAGTACTTC
TRBV7-2,TRBJ2-6,15,NA,NA,CASSLGGAGANVLTF,TGTGCCAGCAGCTTAGGCGGGGCTGGGGCCAACGTCCTGACTTTC
TRBV29-1,TRBJ1-5,13,NA,NA,CSVGGGANQPQHF,TGCAGCGTTGGAGGAGGGGCGAATCAGCCCCAGCATTTT
TRBV5-4,TRBJ1-3,15,NA,TRBD1,CASSAPGQGRNTIYF,TGTGCCAGCAGCGCTCCGGGACAGGGGAGGAACACCATATATTTT
TRBV2,TRBJ2-7,16,NA,TRBD2,CASSLEAGGILREQYF,TGTGCCAGCAGTCTTGAGGCGGGGGGGATTCTACGGGAGCAGTACTTC
TRBV2,TRBJ1-4,13,NA,NA,CASSEPTGNALFF,TGTGCCAGCAGTGAACCCACAGGGAATGCACTGTTTTTT
TRBV2,TRBJ1-1,13,NA,TRBD1,CASLGNRGGEAFF,TGTGCCAGCCTCGGAAACAGGGGGGGGGAAGCTTTCTTT
TRBV6-1,TRBJ2-5,13,NA,NA,CASVALKRETQYF,TGTGCCAGTGTGGCGCTTAAGCGGGAGACCCAGTACTTC
TRBV7-9,TRBJ1-1,14,once,TRBD1,CASSLTGSNTEAFF,TGTGCCAGCAGCTTGACAGGGTCGAACACTGAAGCTTTCTTT
TRBV9,TRBJ2-1,18,NA,NA,CASSQGGWKSGSGNEQFF,TGTGCCAGCAGCCAGGGGGGTTGGAAGAGCGGGAGTGGCAATGAGCAGTTCTTC
TRBV6-1,TRBJ2-1,15,NA,TRBD1,CASSDQDRATNEQFF,TGTGCCAGCAGTGACCAGGACAGGGCGACAAATGAGCAGTTCTTC
TRBV15,TRBJ2-1,13,NA,TRBD2,CATSRDLAGEQFF,TGTGCCACCAGCAGAGATCTAGCGGGTGAGCAGTTCTTC
TRBV27,TRBJ2-3,18,NA,TRBD1,CASSSQDRGLYSTDTQYF,TGTGCCAGCAGTTCCCAGGACAGGGGGCTTTATAGCACAGATACGCAGTATTTT
TRBV7-2,TRBJ2-7,15,NA,TRBD1,CASSLLGQGPYEQYF,TGTGCCAGCAGCTTACTGGGACAGGGCCCCTACGAGCAGTACTTC
TRBV15,TRBJ1-5,16,NA,TRBD1,CATSRVPGQGVQPQHF,TGTGCCACCAGCAGAGTCCCGGGACAGGGTGTTCAGCCCCAGCATTTT
TRBV5-1,TRBJ2-7,14,NA,TRBD1,CASSGTGGPYEQYF,TGCGCCAGCAGCGGGACAGGGGGGCCCTACGAGCAGTACTTC
TRBV27,TRBJ1-2,13,NA,TRBD1,CASGDRPSRGYTF,TGTGCCAGTGGGGACAGGCCAAGTCGGGGCTACACCTTC
TRBV19,TRBJ2-7,13,NA,TRBD2,CASSIDSGGRKYF,TGTGCCAGTAGTATAGATTCGGGGGGTCGAAAGTACTTC
TRBV7-9,TRBJ1-1,17,NA,NA,CASSLFALASMNTEAFF,TGTGCCAGCAGCTTATTTGCCTTGGCTTCCATGAACACTGAAGCTTTCTTT
TRBV19,TRBJ2-5,14,NA,TRBD2,CASTPGGAPETQYF,TGTGCCAGTACCCCGGGGGGGGCTCCAGAGACCCAGTACTTC
TRBV28,TRBJ1-1,17,NA,TRBD1,CASSYLTWTGLNTEAFF,TGTGCCAGCAGCTATCTAACCTGGACAGGTCTGAACACTGAAGCTTTCTTT